This passage covers 2 T cell receptor beta chains from one sample sequenced in a study of T cell repertoires in cytomegalovirus infection. Their antigens are not known. In TCRdb, the reads were re-called with MiXCR into one record per CDR3 protein. The sample includes approximately 590,000 distinct CDR3 sequences, roughly 43% seen only once; the top ten take about 48%. This specimen was cultured PBMCs, taken from culture after CMV antigen stimulation. All receptors derive from a human donor in good health (CMV status not recorded). Some clones in this sample may be carry-over from other donors' samples.

This clonotype occurred a few times. The chain has TRBV7-2 and TRBJ2-3, with unresolved D. The CDR3 spans 13 residues. Germline lookup yields CDR1 SGHTA and CDR2 FQGNSA. The V gene lost 1 base and the J gene lost 6 bases, with 8 bases spanning the gap. The CDR3 region is CASSLERVDTQYF. The CDR3 coding sequence is TGTGCCAGCAGCTTAGAAAGGGTTGATACGCAGTATTTT.

This rearrangement joins TRBV19 to TRBJ1-2, with D possibly TRBD1 on 6 matching bases. Germline V gene data show CDR1 as LNHDA and CDR2 as SQIVND (reference sequence). There are 14 residues in the CDR3. V lost 1 base, J lost 8 bases, and 14 bases lay in between. The CDR3 coding sequence is TGTGCCAGTAGTATAGGCACAGGGAGGACGGGCTACACCTTC. Translating gives CASSIGTGRTGYTF.